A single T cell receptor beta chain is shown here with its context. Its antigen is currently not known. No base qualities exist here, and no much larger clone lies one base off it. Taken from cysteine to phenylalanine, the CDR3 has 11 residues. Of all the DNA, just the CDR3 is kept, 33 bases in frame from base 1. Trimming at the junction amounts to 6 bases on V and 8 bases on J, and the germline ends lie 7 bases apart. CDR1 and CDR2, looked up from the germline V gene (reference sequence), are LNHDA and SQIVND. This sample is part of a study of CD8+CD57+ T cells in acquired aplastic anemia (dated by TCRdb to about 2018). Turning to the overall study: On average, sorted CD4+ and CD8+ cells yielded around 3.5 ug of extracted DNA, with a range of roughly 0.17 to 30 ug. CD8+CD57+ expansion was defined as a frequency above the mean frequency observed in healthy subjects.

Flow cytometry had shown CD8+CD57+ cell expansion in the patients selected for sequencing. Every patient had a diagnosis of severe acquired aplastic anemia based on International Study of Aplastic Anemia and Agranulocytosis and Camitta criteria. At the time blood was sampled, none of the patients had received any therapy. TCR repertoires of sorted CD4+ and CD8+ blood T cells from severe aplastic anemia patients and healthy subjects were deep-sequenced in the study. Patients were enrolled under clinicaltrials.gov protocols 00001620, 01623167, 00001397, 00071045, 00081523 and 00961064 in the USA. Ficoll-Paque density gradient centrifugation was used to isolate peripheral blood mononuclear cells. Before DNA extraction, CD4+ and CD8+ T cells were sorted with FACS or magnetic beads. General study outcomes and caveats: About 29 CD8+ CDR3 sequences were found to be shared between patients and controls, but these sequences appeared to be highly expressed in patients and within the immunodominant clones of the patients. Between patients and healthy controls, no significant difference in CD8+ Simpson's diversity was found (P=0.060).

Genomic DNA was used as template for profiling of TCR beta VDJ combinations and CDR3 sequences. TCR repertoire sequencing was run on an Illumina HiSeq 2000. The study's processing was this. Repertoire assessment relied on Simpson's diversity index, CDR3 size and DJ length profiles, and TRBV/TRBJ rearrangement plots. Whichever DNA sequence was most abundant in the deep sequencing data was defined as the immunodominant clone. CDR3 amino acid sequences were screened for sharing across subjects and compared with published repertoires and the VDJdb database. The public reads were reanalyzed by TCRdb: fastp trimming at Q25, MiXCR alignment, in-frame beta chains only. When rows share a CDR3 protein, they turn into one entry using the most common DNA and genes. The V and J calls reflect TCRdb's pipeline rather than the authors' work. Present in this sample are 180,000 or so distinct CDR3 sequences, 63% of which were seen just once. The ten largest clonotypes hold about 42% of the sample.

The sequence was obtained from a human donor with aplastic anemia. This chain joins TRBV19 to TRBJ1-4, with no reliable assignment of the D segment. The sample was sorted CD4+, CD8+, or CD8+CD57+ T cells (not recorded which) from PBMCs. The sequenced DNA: TGTGCCAGTAGATCTTGGGAAAAACTGTTTTTT. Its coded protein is CASRSWEKLFF.